This T cell receptor beta chain was found in a study of T cell repertoires in cytomegalovirus infection. In the study overall: It can be stated that public TCR beta signatures indicated CMV infection as well as a matching HLA type.

The CDR3 loop spans 14 amino acids. The germline V gene encodes CDR1 MNHEY and CDR2 SVGEGT. Deletions cut 2 bases from V and 2 bases from J, with 7 bases between. This clonotype was seen more than once but under ten times. MiXCR, applied by TCRdb to the reads, yields one record per CDR3 protein. In the table there are more than 400,000 distinct CDR3 sequences, approximately 26% of which are singletons. Sequencing input: PBMCs. The sequence came from a human donor in good health (CMV status not recorded). Some clones in this sample may be carry-over from other donors' samples. The chain joins TRBV6-2 or TRBV6-3 to TRBJ1-5; the D is unclear. In nucleotides, the CDR3 is TGTGCCAGCAGTTACCTCGGGGGCAATCAGCCCCAGCATTTT. Translation: CASSYLGGNQPQHF.